The T cell receptor beta chain described here comes from a study of blood T cells in healthy people across ages. For the second PCR, which ran for roughly 7 to 11 cycles, a sample-barcoded 5' primer and a J-beta primer mix were used. Every cDNA molecule bore a tag from a template-switch adaptor containing 12 random nucleotides. Sequencing yielded, for each sample, at least 2.5 million paired-end reads carrying CDR3. TCRdb analysed the 5' RACE reads with MiXCR anew, one entry per CDR3 protein. The sample records roughly 720,000 distinct CDR3 sequences, about 55% being singletons. Regarding the study as a whole: Estimates drawn from one million T cells were deemed to understate diversity. Per million T cells, the diversity of TCR beta decreased roughly linearly as age advanced.

Trimming cost V 6 bases and J 0 bases, with 12 bases left between them. The CDR3 is 14 residues long. About this clonotype: Its specificity is not known.

The specimen sequenced was blood. This chain joins TRBV12-3 or TRBV12-4 and TRBJ2-7; D is perhaps TRBD2 (6 bases). The sequence was collected from a man of 80 years or more in good health. The CDR3 is CASRLSGLSYEQYF. The CDR3 nucleotides are TGTGCCAGCAGACTTAGCGGACTCTCCTACGAGCAGTACTTC.